A selection of T cell receptor beta chains follows, all from one sample in a study of T cell responses to AZD1222 COVID-19 vaccine. TCRdb keeps only in-frame clones here, not all; method: immunoSEQ multiplex PCR. The repertoire holds 95,000 to 100,000 clones, with approximately 91% as singletons. Sequences were derived from peripheral blood, sampled 28 days after the second AZD1222 dose. The receptors were sampled from an adult who received the AZD1222 COVID-19 vaccine. CDR3s include the opening cysteine and the closing phenylalanine or tryptophan. The D gene is left open where the match is weak. Clone size is shown for a subset of rows, as once, few, many or a class of expanded clone.

J gene | D gene | clone size | V gene | CDR3 DNA | CDR3 protein
TRBJ2-1 | NA | NA | TRBV7-2 | TGTGCCAGCAGCTTTTCCGGGACCAGTCCGGTAGTTGAGCAGTTCTTC | CASSFSGTSPVVEQFF
TRBJ2-7 | TRBD2 | NA | TRBV18 | TGTGCCAGCTCACGTAGCGGGAGTGAAGAGCAGTACTTC | CASSRSGSEEQYF
TRBJ2-7 | NA | NA | TRBV6-5 | TGTGCCAGCAGACACGGGCCAAACTACGAGCAGTACTTC | CASRHGPNYEQYF
TRBJ2-1 | TRBD2 | NA | TRBV5-4 | TGTGCCAGCAGCTCCGGACTAGCGGGAGTTTACAATGAGCAGTTCTTC | CASSSGLAGVYNEQFF
TRBJ2-1 | TRBD2 | NA | TRBV4-2 | TGTGCCAGCAGCCAAGATCAAGGACTAGCGGGAGGGCCATACTACAATGAGCAGTTCTTC | CASSQDQGLAGGPYYNEQFF
TRBJ2-7 | TRBD2 | NA | TRBV3-1/TRBV3-2 | TGTGCCAGCAGCCAGACCGGGACTAGCGAGAACTACGAGCAGTACTTC | CASSQTGTSENYEQYF
TRBJ2-2 | TRBD1 | once | TRBV7-9 | TGTGCCAGCAGCTTTACGACAGGGGCCACCGGGGAGCTGTTTTTT | CASSFTTGATGELFF
TRBJ1-1 | TRBD1 | NA | TRBV6-6 | TGTGCCAGCACCGGACAGGGGATTATGACTGAAGCTTTCTTT | CASTGQGIMTEAFF
TRBJ2-2 | TRBD2 | NA | TRBV19 | TGTGCCAGTAGTGGGCTAGCGGGAGCGAACACCGGGGAGCTGTTTTTT | CASSGLAGANTGELFF
TRBJ1-6 | NA | NA | TRBV19 | TGTGCCAGTAGCGGACAAGATTCACCCCTCCACTTT | CASSGQDSPLHF
TRBJ1-6 | NA | NA | TRBV10-2 | TGCGCCAGCGGGGGTTCACCCCTCCACTTT | CASGGSPLHF
TRBJ2-1 | NA | NA | TRBV25-1 | TGTGCCAGCAGTGTAGGGGTTGGGCAGTTCTTC | CASSVGVGQFF
TRBJ2-7 | NA | NA | TRBV30 | TGTGCCGGGCGGGCTGGCTCCTACGAGCAGTACTTC | CAGRAGSYEQYF
TRBJ2-7 | NA | few | TRBV30 | TGTGCCTGGAGTGTCATCCCAGGACCCTACGAGCAGTACTTC | CAWSVIPGPYEQYF
TRBJ2-3 | NA | NA | TRBV5-1 | TGCGCCAGCAGCCCGAGCACAGATACGCAGTATTTT | CASSPSTDTQYF
TRBJ2-1 | TRBD1 | NA | TRBV28 | TGTGCCAGCAGTAGCCGGGACAGTCAACCGTTCTTC | CASSSRDSQPFF
TRBJ2-7 | TRBD1 | NA | TRBV6-5 | TGTGCCAGCAGTTTAGGGACAGGGACAGCCTACGAGCAGTACTTC | CASSLGTGTAYEQYF
TRBJ2-1 | NA | NA | TRBV19 | TGTGCCAGTAGTATAGCAGGGGATGAGCAGTTCTTC | CASSIAGDEQFF
TRBJ1-2 | NA | NA | TRBV6-1 | TGTGCCAGCAGTGAAGAGTGGCGGGCGTACTATGGCTACACCTTC | CASSEEWRAYYGYTF
TRBJ1-2 | NA | once | TRBV24-1 | TGTGCCACCAGTGGTACCAGCTGGAGTTATGGCTACACCTTC | CATSGTSWSYGYTF
TRBJ1-5 | NA | NA | TRBV9 | TGTGCCAGCAGCGTAGCTGGTACCGTCAATCAGCCCCAGCATTTT | CASSVAGTVNQPQHF
TRBJ1-2 | NA | NA | TRBV30 | TGTGCCTGGAATGGCAATAACTATGGCTACACCTTC | CAWNGNNYGYTF
TRBJ2-1 | NA | NA | TRBV5-1 | TGCGCCAGCAGCCAAATGCAGGGAATGAACAATGAGCAGTTCTTC | CASSQMQGMNNEQFF
TRBJ2-3 | NA | NA | TRBV5-1 | TGCGCCAGCAGCATGGGACGGTTCACGGATACGCAGTATTTT | CASSMGRFTDTQYF
TRBJ2-2 | NA | NA | TRBV7-9 | TGTGCCAGCCGCCGGCCTGGCACCGGGGAGCTGTTTTTT | CASRRPGTGELFF
TRBJ2-7 | NA | NA | TRBV28 | TGTGCCAGCAGTTTATATGAGGACGAGCAGTACTTC | CASSLYEDEQYF
TRBJ1-4 | TRBD1 | NA | TRBV28 | TGTGCCAGCAGTTTAGGGGGACAGGGCTCCGGAAAACTGTTTTTT | CASSLGGQGSGKLFF
TRBJ2-1 | TRBD2 | NA | TRBV24-1 | TGTGCCACCAGTACCGCGGGAGTGGGCGAGCAGTTCTTC | CATSTAGVGEQFF
TRBJ1-2 | NA | NA | TRBV12-5 | TGTGCTAGTGGTTTGAGCAGCTATGGCTACACCTTC | CASGLSSYGYTF
TRBJ2-2 | NA | NA | TRBV7-9 | TGTGCCAGCAGCTCCTCTGGGTCACAGAGGACCGGGGAGCTGTTTTTT | CASSSSGSQRTGELFF
TRBJ2-1 | NA | once | TRBV27 | TGTGCCAGCATCCCCTTGGGTTTAGGTTTTAGTCACAATGAGCAGTTCTTC | CASIPLGLGFSHNEQFF
TRBJ2-1 | NA | NA | TRBV2 | TGTGCCAGCAGTGGAGAACTAGGGGGGAGCTCCTACAATGAGCAGTTCTTC | CASSGELGGSSYNEQFF
TRBJ2-5 | TRBD1 | NA | TRBV11-3 | TGTGCCAGCAGCGGAAGCTACAGGGGGAAGGGTCGAGAGACCCAGTACTTC | CASSGSYRGKGRETQYF
TRBJ1-5 | NA | NA | TRBV19 | TGTGCCAGTAGTATCAAGGACAGCTATAGCAATCAGCCCCAGCATTTT | CASSIKDSYSNQPQHF
TRBJ1-1 | NA | NA | TRBV5-1 | TGCGCCAGCAGCTTGATAGGGAACACTGAAGCTTTCTTT | CASSLIGNTEAFF
TRBJ1-2 | TRBD1 | NA | TRBV28 | TGTGCCAGCAGCCTGGGGACAGGTCTCTATGGCTACACCTTC | CASSLGTGLYGYTF
TRBJ2-1 | TRBD2 | NA | TRBV27 | TGTGCCAGCAGTTTAGCGGGAGGGGATGAGCAGTTCTTC | CASSLAGGDEQFF
TRBJ2-1 | NA | few | TRBV7-2 | TGTGCCAGCAGCCCGCAGGGATACGAGCAGTTCTTC | CASSPQGYEQFF
TRBJ2-7 | TRBD2 | NA | TRBV18 | TGTGCCAGCTCCACATCGGGCGGGGGGTCCTACGAGCAGTACTTC | CASSTSGGGSYEQYF
TRBJ2-6 | TRBD2 | once | TRBV19 | TGTGCCAGTAGTATCCCACCGGGACTAGCGGGATCTGGGGCCAACGTCCTGACTTTC | CASSIPPGLAGSGANVLTF
TRBJ2-7 | NA | NA | TRBV11-2 | TGTGCCAGCAGCTTAACTGGCGCGGGATCTAGGTCGGGGGAGCAGTACTTC | CASSLTGAGSRSGEQYF
TRBJ1-6 | NA | NA | TRBV2 | TGTGCCAGCAGGATCGGGTTGCTCTATAATTCACCCCTCCACTTT | CASRIGLLYNSPLHF